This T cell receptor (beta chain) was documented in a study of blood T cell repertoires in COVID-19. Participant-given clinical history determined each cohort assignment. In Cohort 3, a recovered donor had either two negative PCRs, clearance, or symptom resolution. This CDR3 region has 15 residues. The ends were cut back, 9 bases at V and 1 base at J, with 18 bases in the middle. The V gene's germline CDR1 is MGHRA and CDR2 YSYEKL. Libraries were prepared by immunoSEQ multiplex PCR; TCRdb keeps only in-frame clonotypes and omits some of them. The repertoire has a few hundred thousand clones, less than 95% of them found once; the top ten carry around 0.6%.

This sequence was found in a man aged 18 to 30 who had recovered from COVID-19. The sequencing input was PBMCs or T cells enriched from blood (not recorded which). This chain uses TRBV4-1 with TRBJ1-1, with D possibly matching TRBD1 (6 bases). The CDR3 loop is CASGWEQGKNTEAFF. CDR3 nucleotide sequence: TGCGCCAGTGGTTGGGAACAGGGTAAGAACACTGAAGCTTTCTTT.